The 22 T cell receptor beta chains listed next were all sequenced from one sample in a study of blood T cell repertoires in COVID-19. The protocol was immunoSEQ multiplex PCR, while the TCRdb copy is restricted to in-frame clones and leaves out a portion. Found here are more than 200,000 clones, roughly 80% of them singletons; the top ten hold around 4%. The sequencing input was peripheral blood. The receptors were gathered from a man between 45 and 60 years old with active or convalescent COVID-19.

The J gene is TRBJ2-7, the V gene TRBV19, with D unresolved. V was pared by 3 bases and J by 0 bases, with 6 bases between. This CDR3 has 13 amino acids. CDR1 is LNHDA and CDR2 is SQIVND in the germline V gene (reference sequence). The CDR3 loop reads CASSMGNSYEQYF. The CDR3, as DNA: TGTGCCAGTAGTATGGGCAACTCCTACGAGCAGTACTTC.

As for this clone: One junction end does not reproduce the germline sequence, and a read error may be involved. The V gene is TRBV28, the J gene TRBJ2-1; D is perhaps TRBD2 (6 bases). The V gene's germline CDR1 is MDHEN and CDR2 SYDVKM. This CDR3 has 9 amino acids. CDR3 protein: CATRGGGVF. The CDR3 bases are TGTGCCACCCGTGGCGGAGGGGTCTTC.

This clone was seen only once. As DNA, the CDR3 is TGTGCCAGTAGTATAAGGACAAGAACTAATGAAAAACTGTTTTTT. Amino acids: CASSIRTRTNEKLFF. The chain couples TRBV19 to TRBJ1-4; possible D gene TRBD1, 5 bases. V was pared by 2 bases and J by 1 base, with 8 bases between. This CDR3 comprises 15 residues. Germline values: CDR1 LNHDA, CDR2 SQIVND (reference sequence).

The chain has TRBV15 and TRBJ2-3, with TRBD1 as a possible D gene (7 bases). CDR1 is LNHNV and CDR2 is YYDKDF in the germline V gene (reference sequence). V was cut by 5 bases and J by 2 bases, with 14 bases left in between. This CDR3 contains 15 residues. Here the CDR3 reads CATSGGTAITDTQYF. In DNA, the CDR3 is TGTGCCACCAGCGGGGGGACAGCGATCACAGATACGCAGTATTTT.

The chain links TRBV2 to TRBJ1-1, with TRBD1 as a possible D gene (5 bases). The CDR3 sequence is 13 residues long. In germline, CDR1 is SNHLY, CDR2 FYNNEI. V was trimmed by 6 bases and J by 7 bases, leaving 15 bases between them. The CDR3 coding sequence is TGTGCCAGCAGGGGGAGGGGAGAGGTTGAAGCTTTCTTT. This translates into CASRGRGEVEAFF.

This chain connects TRBV11-2 to TRBJ1-2, with D possibly TRBD1 on 5 matching bases. CDR1 SGHAT and CDR2 FQNNGV come from the germline V gene. CDR3 length equals 13 residues. Trimming stripped 1 base from V and 4 bases from J, with 7 bases between. Here the CDR3 DNA reads TGTGCCAGCAGCTTAGTCGACAGCTATGGCTACACCTTC. Translating gives CASSLVDSYGYTF.

This chain uses TRBV30 with TRBJ2-1, with D perhaps TRBD1 (6 bases). In germline, CDR1 is GTSNPN, CDR2 SVGIG (reference sequence). The CDR3 spans 15 residues. Trimming left V 3 bases short and J 0 bases short, with 12 bases between. Here the CDR3 reads CAWSGTGSSYNEQFF. CDR3 DNA sequence: TGTGCCTGGAGCGGTACAGGGAGCTCCTACAATGAGCAGTTCTTC.

V gene TRBV5-5 combines with J gene TRBJ2-5, with D perhaps matching TRBD2 (7 bases). CDR1 is SGHKS and CDR2 is YYEKEE in the germline V gene (reference sequence). CDR3 length: 16 residues. V was trimmed by 3 bases and J by 5 bases, leaving 20 bases between them. CDR3 sequence (DNA): TGTGCCAGCAGCTCGTTTGGGGGGGCGCTTGGGGAGACCCAGTACTTC. Encoded protein: CASSSFGGALGETQYF.

This rearrangement joins TRBV12-3 or TRBV12-4 to TRBJ1-1; 7 bases are shared with TRBD1. V trimming: 3 bases; J trimming: 8 bases; junction bases outside the gene matches: 3. The CDR3 sequence is 12 residues long. The CDR3 sequence is CASSFLQGEAFF. The DNA of the CDR3 is TGTGCCAGCAGTTTCCTACAGGGGGAAGCTTTCTTT.

This chain links TRBV29-1 with TRBJ1-5; D unclear. Germline values: CDR1 SQVTM, CDR2 ANQGSEA. The CDR3 extends over 12 amino acids. V was cut by 4 bases and J by 0 bases, with 4 bases left in between. CDR3 coding DNA: TGCAGCGTTGCTTATAGCAATCAGCCCCAGCATTTT. Amino acids: CSVAYSNQPQHF.

The chain has TRBV29-1 and TRBJ2-2, with 8 positions matching TRBD2. J was trimmed by 3 bases and V by 4 bases; bases with no gene match: 10. CDR3 length: 16 amino acids. Per the germline V gene, CDR1 is SQVTM and CDR2 is ANQGSEA. This CDR3 is CSVGIDGGADTGELFF. Here the CDR3 DNA reads TGCAGCGTTGGAATCGACGGGGGGGCCGACACCGGGGAGCTGTTTTTT.

This rearrangement joins TRBV30 to TRBJ1-1; no clear D. CDR3 length: 13 residues. V was pared by 2 bases and J by 5 bases, with 12 bases between. The V gene's germline CDR1 is GTSNPN and CDR2 SVGIG (reference sequence). In nucleotides, the CDR3 is TGTGCCTGGAGTAGGGAGGGCAGTACTGAAGCTTTCTTT. Protein sequence: CAWSREGSTEAFF.

This rearrangement joins TRBV27 to TRBJ1-1; D is unclear. Germline CDR1 reads MNHEY; CDR2 reads SMNVEV (reference sequence). V gave up 8 bases and J gave up 2 bases, with 15 bases separating them. This CDR3 has 14 residues. DNA of the CDR3: TGTGCCAGCGTTGCTCCGGGATTTAACACTGAAGCTTTCTTT. Its translation: CASVAPGFNTEAFF.

V and J are TRBV10-2 and TRBJ2-7; D gene ambiguous. With 3 bases removed from V and 3 bases from J, the gap between germline ends came to 9 bases. The CDR3 totals 13 residues. The germline gives CDR1 WSHSY, CDR2 SAAADI. The CDR3 protein is CASSDHLLYEQYF. Here the CDR3 DNA reads TGCGCCAGCAGTGACCACTTACTCTACGAGCAGTACTTC.

This clone occurred a few times. The rearrangement uses TRBV5-5 and TRBJ2-2; D unclear. Germline V gives CDR1 SGHKS, CDR2 YYEKEE (reference sequence). This CDR3 contains 12 residues. Trimming cost V 3 bases and J 3 bases, with 3 bases left between them. CDR3: CASSSYTGELFF. The CDR3 DNA reads TGTGCCAGCAGCTCATACACCGGGGAGCTGTTTTTT.

The chain has TRBV18 and TRBJ2-2; TRBD2 is a possible D gene (6 bases). The V gene's germline CDR1 is KGHSH and CDR2 LQKENI. The CDR3 extends over 16 amino acids. Trimming shortened V by 0 bases and J by 7 bases, and 15 bases separated the two germline ends. CDR3 sequence reads: CASSPPRSGVGGELFF. Written as DNA, the CDR3 is TGTGCCAGCTCACCACCGCGATCGGGGGTCGGCGGGGAGCTGTTTTTT.

The V and J genes are TRBV28 and TRBJ1-6; possible D gene TRBD1, 6 bases. The CDR3 consists of 18 residues. The V gene lost 4 bases and the J gene lost 0 bases, with 16 bases spanning the gap. Germline V CDR1 and CDR2: MDHEN, SYDVKM. CDR3 sequence reads: CASSSPRGADSYNSPLHF. The CDR3 nucleotides are TGTGCCAGCAGTTCCCCTCGGGGGGCCGACTCCTATAATTCACCCCTCCACTTT.

The V call is TRBV30, the J call TRBJ1-1, with D perhaps TRBD1 (6 bases). Trimming removed 2 bases from V and 0 bases from J, with 13 bases in between. The length of the CDR3 is 15 residues. Germline V CDR1 and CDR2: GTSNPN, SVGIG (reference sequence). The CDR3 protein is CAWSPDRSVNTEAFF. The CDR3 bases are TGTGCCTGGAGTCCAGACAGGTCCGTGAACACTGAAGCTTTCTTT. The complete variable domain, with remaining parts taken from reference TRBV30 and TRBJ1-1, reads SQTIHQWPATLVQPVGSPLSLECTVEGTSNPNLYWYRQAAGRGLQLLFYSVGIGQISSEVPQNLSASRPQDRQFILSSKKLLLSDSGFYLCAWSPDRSVNTEAFFGQGTRLTVV.

The chain couples TRBV4-3 to TRBJ2-3; 15 bases match TRBD2. Unmatched junction bases numbered 9, after V lost 10 bases and J lost 7 bases. This CDR3 is built from 15 residues. Per the germline V gene, CDR1 is LGHNA and CDR2 is YSLEER. In nucleotides, the CDR3 is TGCGCCACCTCATCGGGACTAGCGGGGGGATATACGCAGTATTTT. Encoded protein: CATSSGLAGGYTQYF.

The CDR3 is CASAGLPNQPQHF. The CDR3 region has the DNA TGTGCCAGCGCGGGACTGCCCAATCAGCCCCAGCATTTT. This rearrangement joins TRBV6-5 to TRBJ1-5; tentative D call: TRBD1 (5 bases). Trimming took off 8 bases at V and 3 bases at J, with 11 bases between the two ends. The CDR3 is made up of 13 amino acids. Germline CDR1 is MNHEY and CDR2 is SVGAGI.

This clone has just a few counts. The rearrangement links TRBV3-1 (or the pseudogene TRBV3-2) to TRBJ1-5; D is undetermined. The V gene lost 3 bases and the J gene lost 0 bases, with 9 bases spanning the gap. This CDR3 has 15 amino acids. Germline CDR1 is LGHDT and CDR2 is YNNKEL (reference sequence). CDR3 protein: CASSQDGDSNQPQHF. The CDR3 nucleotides are TGTGCCAGCAGCCAGGACGGGGATAGCAATCAGCCCCAGCATTTT.

The V call is TRBV11-3, the J call TRBJ1-1; the D gene is possibly TRBD1 (5 bases). Trimming removed 5 bases at V and 1 base at J, with 11 bases between. Germline assignment: CDR1 SGHNT and CDR2 YENEEA. The CDR3 consists of 14 residues. The CDR3 loop reads CASSPWQGNTEAFF. In nucleotides, the CDR3 is TGTGCCAGCAGCCCCTGGCAGGGGAACACTGAAGCTTTCTTT.